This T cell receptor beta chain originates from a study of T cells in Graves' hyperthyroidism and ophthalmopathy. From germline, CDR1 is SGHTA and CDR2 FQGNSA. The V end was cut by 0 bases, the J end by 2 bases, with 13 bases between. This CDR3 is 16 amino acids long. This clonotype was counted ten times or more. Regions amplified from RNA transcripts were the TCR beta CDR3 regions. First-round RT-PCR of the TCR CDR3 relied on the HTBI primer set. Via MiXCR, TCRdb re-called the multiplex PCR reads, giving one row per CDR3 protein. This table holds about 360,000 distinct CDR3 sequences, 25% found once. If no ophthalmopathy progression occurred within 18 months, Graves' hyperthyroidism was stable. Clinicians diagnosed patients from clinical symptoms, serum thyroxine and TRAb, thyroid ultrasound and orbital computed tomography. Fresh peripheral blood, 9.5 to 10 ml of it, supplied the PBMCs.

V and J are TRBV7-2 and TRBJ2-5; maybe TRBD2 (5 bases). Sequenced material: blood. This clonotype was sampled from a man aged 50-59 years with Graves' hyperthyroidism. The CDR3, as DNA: TGTGCCAGCAGCTTAGCGCCGGGCGCGGGTCAAGAGACCCAGTACTTC. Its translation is CASSLAPGAGQETQYF.